Given below is one T cell receptor beta chain in context. The sample belongs to a study of a mutant IDH1 vaccine in newly diagnosed glioma. Looking at the study overall: Patients arrived already treated with radiotherapy, temozolomide, or both, most having had both.

Measured with immunoSEQ multiplex PCR; TCRdb has only the in-frame clones, and not every one. The sample lists fewer than 45,000 clones, around 80% occurring once. This sample's time point: baseline, week 1 (first vaccination visit). This sample's treatment: pre-vaccination baseline after standard-of-care therapy. The receptor comes from a man aged 35 to 55 with glioma. Some clones in this sample may be carry-over from other donors' samples. The material sequenced was PBMCs, taken from a glioma patient treated with radiotherapy, temozolomide or both.

CDR3 in DNA: TGTGCCAGCGTGCAGGGATGGAACACTGAAGCTTTCTTT. Its translation: CASVQGWNTEAFF. The chain couples TRBV2 to TRBJ1-1; weak D call: TRBD1 (5 bases). V was clipped by 8 bases and J by 1 base, with 11 bases between them. The CDR3 is 13 amino acids. Germline assignment: CDR1 SNHLY and CDR2 FYNNEI.